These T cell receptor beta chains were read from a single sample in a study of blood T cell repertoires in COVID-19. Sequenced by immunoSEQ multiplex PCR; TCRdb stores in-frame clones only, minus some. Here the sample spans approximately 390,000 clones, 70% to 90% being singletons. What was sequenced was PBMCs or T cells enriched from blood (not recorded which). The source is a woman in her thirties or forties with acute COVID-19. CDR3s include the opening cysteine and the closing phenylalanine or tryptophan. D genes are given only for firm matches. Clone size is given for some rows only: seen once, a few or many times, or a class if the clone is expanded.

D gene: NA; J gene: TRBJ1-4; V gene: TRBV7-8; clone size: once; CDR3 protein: CASSLMGGQGNEKLFF; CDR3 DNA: TGTGCCAGCAGCTTGATGGGTGGGCAGGGTAATGAAAAACTGTTTTTT
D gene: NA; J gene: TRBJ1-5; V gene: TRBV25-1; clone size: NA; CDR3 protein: CASSAAGFNQPQHF; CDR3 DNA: TGTGCCAGCAGTGCCGCAGGGTTCAATCAGCCCCAGCATTTT
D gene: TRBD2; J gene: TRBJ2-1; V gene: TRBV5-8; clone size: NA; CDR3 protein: CASSPREGNEQFF; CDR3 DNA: TGTGCCAGCAGCCCCCGGGAGGGCAATGAGCAGTTCTTC
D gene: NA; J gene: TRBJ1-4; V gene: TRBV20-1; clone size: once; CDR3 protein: CSAIRYGRAVF; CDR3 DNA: TGCAGTGCTATACGTTATGGCAGGGCGGTATTT
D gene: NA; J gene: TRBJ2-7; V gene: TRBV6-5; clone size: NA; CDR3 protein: CASANSWARSYEQYF; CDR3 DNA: TGTGCCAGCGCCAACTCTTGGGCCAGGTCCTACGAGCAGTACTTC
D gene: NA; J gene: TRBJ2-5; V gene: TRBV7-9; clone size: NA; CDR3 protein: CASSLVGEAETQYF; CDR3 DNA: TGTGCCAGCAGCTTAGTCGGGGAGGCAGAGACCCAGTACTTC
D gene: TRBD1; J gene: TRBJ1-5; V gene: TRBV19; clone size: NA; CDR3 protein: CASSIGQGGNQPQHF; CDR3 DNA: TGTGCCAGTAGTATTGGACAGGGTGGCAATCAGCCCCAGCATTTT
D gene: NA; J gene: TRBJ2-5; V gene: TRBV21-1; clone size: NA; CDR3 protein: CASSKALVLPPGAAEETQYF; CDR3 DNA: TGTGCCAGCAGCAAAGCGCTGGTTTTGCCCCCAGGGGCCGCGGAAGAGACCCAGTACTTC
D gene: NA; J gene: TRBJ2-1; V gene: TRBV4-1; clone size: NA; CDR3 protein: CASGKAATYNEQFF; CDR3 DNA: TGCGCCAGCGGTAAAGCTGCGACCTACAATGAGCAGTTCTTC
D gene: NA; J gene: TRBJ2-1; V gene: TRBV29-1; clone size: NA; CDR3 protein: CSVLRRTGESYNEQFF; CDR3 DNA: TGCAGCGTTCTCCGGAGAACCGGGGAGTCCTACAATGAGCAGTTCTTC
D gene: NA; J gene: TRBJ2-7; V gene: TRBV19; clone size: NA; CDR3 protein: CASSILASAGIYEQYF; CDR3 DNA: TGTGCCAGTAGTATACTAGCGTCTGCCGGGATTTACGAGCAGTACTTC
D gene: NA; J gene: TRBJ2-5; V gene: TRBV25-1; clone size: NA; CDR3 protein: CASSEYSTWGEETQYF; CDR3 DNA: TGTGCCAGCAGTGAATACTCGACATGGGGAGAAGAGACCCAGTACTTC
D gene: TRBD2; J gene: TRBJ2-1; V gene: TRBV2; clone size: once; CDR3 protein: CASHVSGGVGNEQFF; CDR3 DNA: TGTGCCAGCCACGTTAGCGGGGGGGTAGGGAATGAGCAGTTCTTC
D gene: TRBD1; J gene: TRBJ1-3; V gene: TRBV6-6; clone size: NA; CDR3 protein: CASSYSDQGGGNTIYF; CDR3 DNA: TGTGCCAGCAGTTATTCCGACCAGGGGGGTGGAAACACCATATATTTT
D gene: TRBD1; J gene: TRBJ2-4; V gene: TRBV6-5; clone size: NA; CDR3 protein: CASSYSPPGQKNIQYF; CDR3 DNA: TGTGCCAGCAGTTACTCCCCTCCGGGACAGAAAAACATTCAGTACTTC
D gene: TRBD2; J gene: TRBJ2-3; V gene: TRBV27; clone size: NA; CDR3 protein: CATSLTSGPHTQYF; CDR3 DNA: TGTGCCACCTCTTTAACTAGCGGACCTCATACGCAGTATTTT
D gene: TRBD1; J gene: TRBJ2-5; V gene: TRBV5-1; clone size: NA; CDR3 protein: CASSWGDRGQETQYF; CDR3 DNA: TGCGCCAGCAGCTGGGGGGACAGGGGGCAAGAGACCCAGTACTTC
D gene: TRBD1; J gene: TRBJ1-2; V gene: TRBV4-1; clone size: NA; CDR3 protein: CASSQGDRGGYGYTF; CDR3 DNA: TGCGCCAGCAGCCAGGGAGACAGGGGTGGCTATGGCTACACCTTC
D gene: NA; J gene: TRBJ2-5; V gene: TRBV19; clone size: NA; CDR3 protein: CASSMSSVGETQYF; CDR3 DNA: TGTGCCAGTAGTATGTCTAGCGTGGGGGAGACCCAGTACTTC
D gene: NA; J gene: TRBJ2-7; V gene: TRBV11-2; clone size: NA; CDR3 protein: CASSFGQGAGEQYF; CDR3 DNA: TGTGCCAGCAGCTTCGGGCAGGGCGCAGGCGAGCAGTACTTC
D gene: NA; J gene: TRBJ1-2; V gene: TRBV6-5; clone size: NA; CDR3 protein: CASSLGGGTYGYTF; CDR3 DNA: TGTGCCAGCAGCCTCGGGGGGGGAACCTATGGCTACACCTTC
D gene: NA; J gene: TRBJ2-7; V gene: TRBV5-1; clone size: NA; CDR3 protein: CASSLAGGEQYF; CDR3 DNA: TGCGCCAGCAGCTTGGCCGGGGGAGAGCAGTACTTC
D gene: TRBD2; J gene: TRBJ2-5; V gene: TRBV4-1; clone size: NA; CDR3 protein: CASSQGAAGEYQETQYF; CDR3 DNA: TGCGCCAGCAGCCAAGGAGCTGCGGGGGAGTACCAAGAGACCCAGTACTTC
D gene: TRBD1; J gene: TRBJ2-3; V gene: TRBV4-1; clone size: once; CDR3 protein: CASSLRDSRTDTQYF; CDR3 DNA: TGCGCCAGCAGCCTCCGGGACAGCCGCACAGATACGCAGTATTTT
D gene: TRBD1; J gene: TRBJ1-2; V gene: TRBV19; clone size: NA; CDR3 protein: CASRIDRGYGYTF; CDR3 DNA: TGTGCCAGTAGAATTGACAGGGGCTATGGCTACACCTTC
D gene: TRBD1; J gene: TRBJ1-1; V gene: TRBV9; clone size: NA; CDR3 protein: CASSPQGAGGTEAFF; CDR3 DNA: TGTGCCAGCAGTCCCCAGGGGGCAGGAGGCACTGAAGCTTTCTTT
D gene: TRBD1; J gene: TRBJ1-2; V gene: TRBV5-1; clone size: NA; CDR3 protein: CASSMGQGARYGYTF; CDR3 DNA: TGCGCCAGCAGCATGGGACAGGGGGCTCGTTATGGCTACACCTTC
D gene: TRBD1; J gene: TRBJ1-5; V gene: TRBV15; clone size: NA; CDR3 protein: CATSRLPGGGQPQHF; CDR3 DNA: TGTGCCACCAGCAGATTACCAGGGGGTGGGCAGCCCCAGCATTTT
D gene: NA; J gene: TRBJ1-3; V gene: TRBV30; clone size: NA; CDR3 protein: CAWSVGVGSGNTIYF; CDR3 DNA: TGTGCCTGGAGTGTAGGGGTGGGCTCTGGAAACACCATATATTTT
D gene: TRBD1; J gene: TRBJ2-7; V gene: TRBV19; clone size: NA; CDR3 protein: CASSIGTGLYEQYF; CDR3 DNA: TGTGCCAGTAGTATTGGGACAGGGTTATACGAGCAGTACTTC
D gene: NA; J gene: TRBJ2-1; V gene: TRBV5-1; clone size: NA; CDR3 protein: CASSQHYNEQFF; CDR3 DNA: TGCGCCAGCAGCCAACATTACAATGAGCAGTTCTTC
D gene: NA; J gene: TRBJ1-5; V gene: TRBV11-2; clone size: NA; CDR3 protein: CASSLQAYSNQPQHF; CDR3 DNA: TGTGCCAGCAGCTTACAGGCTTATAGCAATCAGCCCCAGCATTTT
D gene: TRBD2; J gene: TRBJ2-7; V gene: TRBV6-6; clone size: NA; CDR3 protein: CASSLTWGGEQYF; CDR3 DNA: TGTGCCAGCAGTCTTACATGGGGGGGCGAGCAGTACTTC
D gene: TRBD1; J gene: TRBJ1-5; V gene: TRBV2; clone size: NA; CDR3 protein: CASSRTGGGQPQHF; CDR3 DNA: TGTGCCAGCAGTCGGACAGGGGGCGGTCAGCCCCAGCATTTT
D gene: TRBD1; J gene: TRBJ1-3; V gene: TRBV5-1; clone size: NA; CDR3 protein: CASSLGTDYLSGNTIYF; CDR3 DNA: TGCGCCAGCAGCTTAGGGACAGATTACCTCTCTGGAAACACCATATATTTT
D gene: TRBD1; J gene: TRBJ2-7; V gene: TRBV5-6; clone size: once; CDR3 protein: CASSFGTASEQYF; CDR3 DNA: TGTGCCAGCAGCTTTGGGACAGCCTCCGAGCAGTACTTC
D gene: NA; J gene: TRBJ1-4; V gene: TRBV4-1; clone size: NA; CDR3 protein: CASSYGGGEKLFF; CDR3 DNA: TGCGCCAGCAGCTACGGGGGAGGTGAAAAACTGTTTTTT
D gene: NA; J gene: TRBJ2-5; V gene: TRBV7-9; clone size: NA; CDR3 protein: CASSLVPGLETQYF; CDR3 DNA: TGTGCCAGCAGCTTAGTTCCCGGTTTAGAGACCCAGTACTTC
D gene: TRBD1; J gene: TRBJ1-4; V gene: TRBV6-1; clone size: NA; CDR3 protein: CASSEGQTSKEKLFF; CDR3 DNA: TGTGCCAGCAGTGAGGGACAGACATCCAAAGAAAAACTGTTTTTT
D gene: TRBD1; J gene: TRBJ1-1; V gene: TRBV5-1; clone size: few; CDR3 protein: CASSPGQPNEAFF; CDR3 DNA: TGCGCCAGCAGCCCGGGACAGCCTAATGAAGCTTTCTTT
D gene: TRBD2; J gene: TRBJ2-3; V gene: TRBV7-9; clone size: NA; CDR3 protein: CASSLAREGRTDTQYF; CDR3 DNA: TGTGCCAGCAGCTTAGCCCGGGAGGGCCGCACAGATACGCAGTATTTT
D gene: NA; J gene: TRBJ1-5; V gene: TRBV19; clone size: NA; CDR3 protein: CASSVTAHSNQPQHF; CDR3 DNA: TGTGCCAGTAGTGTTACAGCCCATAGCAATCAGCCCCAGCATTTT
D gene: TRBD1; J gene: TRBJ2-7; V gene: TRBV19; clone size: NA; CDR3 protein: CASSKTGTGHHSEQYF; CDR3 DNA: TGTGCCAGTAGTAAGACCGGGACAGGCCACCACTCAGAGCAGTACTTC
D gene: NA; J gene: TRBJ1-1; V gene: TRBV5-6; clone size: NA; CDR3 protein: CASSLGQGSTEAFF; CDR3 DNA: TGTGCCAGCAGCTTGGGGCAGGGGAGCACTGAAGCTTTCTTT
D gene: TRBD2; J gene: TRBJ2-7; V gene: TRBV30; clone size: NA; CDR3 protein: CAWEASGGSYEQYF; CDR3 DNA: TGTGCCTGGGAAGCTAGCGGGGGGAGCTACGAGCAGTACTTC
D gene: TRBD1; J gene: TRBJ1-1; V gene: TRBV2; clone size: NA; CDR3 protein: CASKSDREKRAFF; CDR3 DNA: TGTGCCAGCAAATCAGACAGGGAAAAAAGAGCTTTCTTT